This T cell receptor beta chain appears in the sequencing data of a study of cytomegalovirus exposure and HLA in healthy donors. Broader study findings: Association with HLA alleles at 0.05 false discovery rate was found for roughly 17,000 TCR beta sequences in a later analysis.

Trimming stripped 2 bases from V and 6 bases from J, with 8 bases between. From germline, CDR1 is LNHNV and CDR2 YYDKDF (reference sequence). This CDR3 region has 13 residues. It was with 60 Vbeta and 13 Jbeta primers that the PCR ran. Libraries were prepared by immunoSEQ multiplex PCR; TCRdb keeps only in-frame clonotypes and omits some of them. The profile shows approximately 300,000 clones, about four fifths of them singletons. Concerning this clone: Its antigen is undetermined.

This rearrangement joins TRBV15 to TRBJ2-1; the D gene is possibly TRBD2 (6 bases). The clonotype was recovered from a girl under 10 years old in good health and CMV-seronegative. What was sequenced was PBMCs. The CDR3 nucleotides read TGTGCCACCAGCAGAAACGGGGGCAATGAGCAGTTCTTC. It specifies CATSRNGGNEQFF.